This T cell receptor (beta chain) was obtained from a study of T-cell reconstitution after alpha-beta-depleted transplantation in children. Unique molecular identifiers were incorporated during preparation of the TCRbeta library. TCRdb recomputed calls from the PCR reads with MiXCR, one row per CDR3 protein. The table has 780,000 or so distinct CDR3 sequences, 16% seen once. The trim removed 1 base at V and 2 bases at J, leaving 25 bases unmatched. From germline, CDR1 is SGHNT and CDR2 YENEEA. The CDR3 is made up of 22 amino acids. Regarding this clonotype: What it binds is unknown.

Notes on the study in general: The study reportedly traced alpha-beta T cells about two months after transplant to several hundred expanded graft clones. One year after transplant, T-cell counts and diversity came mostly from newly produced T cells. Certain patients had high TCRbeta diversity at day 60, and it came from recipient T cells and thymic progenitors that survived.

The input for sequencing was PBMCs, mostly from graft donor cells, taken 360 days after TCRalphabeta/CD19-depleted stem cell transplant. The TCR sequence derives from a male patient under 18 who had a stem cell transplant for acute lymphoblastic leukemia, so the T cells may come from the graft donor. The chain links TRBV11-3 to TRBJ2-7; 8 nucleotides agree with TRBD1. For the CDR3, the DNA is TGTGCCAGCAGCTTAGGGGCGATCTTAGACAGGGGCCTTTCGATGGAGCCCTACGAGCAGTACTTC. Its protein product is CASSLGAILDRGLSMEPYEQYF.